The rows below give T cell receptor beta chains drawn from one sample of a study of T cells in Graves' hyperthyroidism and ophthalmopathy. TCRdb independently ran MiXCR on the multiplex PCR reads; one entry per CDR3 protein. The sample yields about 560,000 distinct CDR3 sequences, around 15% seen once. The sample was blood. The receptor source for this set is a woman under 30 with Graves' hyperthyroidism. Each CDR3 is given without its conserved first and last residue.

V gene,CDR3 protein
TRBV29-1,SVEDEPTSGANVLT
TRBV24-1,ATSHGTEYGYT
TRBV28,ASSFQRRGNEQF
TRBV29-1,SVEVLAGVRVREQF
TRBV3-1,ASSPQGVIEKLF
TRBV5-1,ASSSAKIGGIPKLAF
TRBV27,ASSPSTSEYNEQF
TRBV9,ASSVETKANYGYT
TRBV4-2,ASSQILAGNTGELF
TRBV7-8,ASRLAGGPNTGELF
TRBV6-2/TRBV6-3,ASRMTGMFETQY
TRBV7-9,ASSSEEGTEAF
TRBV30,AWTSGSVSDTQY
TRBV7-9,ASSTSGTGGTGELF
TRBV30,AWNQGAGELF
TRBV11-2,ASSALGGSQY
TRBV30,AWSVGVGVHEQF
TRBV14,ASSQDIGTAGTDTQY
TRBV6-1,ASNGDLPFTDTQY
TRBV12-3/TRBV12-4,ASSPWTGGGETQY
TRBV28,ASSKGLAGYEQY
TRBV11-2,ASSSGQIDEQY
TRBV6-5,ASSYSTGGGYEQY
TRBV13,ASSLVQGRTDQETQY
TRBV2,ASRAGTSGRNEQF
TRBV5-1,ASSLDGTGELF
TRBV5-1,ASSLGQASNEQF
TRBV7-2,ASSSRPDRNNEQF
TRBV5-1,ASSLGNMGQGEETQY